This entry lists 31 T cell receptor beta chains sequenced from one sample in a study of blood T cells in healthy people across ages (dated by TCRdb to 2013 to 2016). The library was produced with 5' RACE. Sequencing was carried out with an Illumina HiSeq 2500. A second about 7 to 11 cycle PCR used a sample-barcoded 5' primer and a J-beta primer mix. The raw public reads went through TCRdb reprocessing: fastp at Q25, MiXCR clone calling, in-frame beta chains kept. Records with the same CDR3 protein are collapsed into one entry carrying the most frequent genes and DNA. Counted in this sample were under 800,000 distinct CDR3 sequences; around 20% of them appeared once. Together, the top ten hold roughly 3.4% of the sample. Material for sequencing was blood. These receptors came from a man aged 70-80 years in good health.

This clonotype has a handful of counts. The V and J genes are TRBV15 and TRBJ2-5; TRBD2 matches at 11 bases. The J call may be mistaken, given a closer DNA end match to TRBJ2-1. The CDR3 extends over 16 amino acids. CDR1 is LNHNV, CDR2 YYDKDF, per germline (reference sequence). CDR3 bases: TGTGCCACCAGCAGCGGCGGGACTAGCGGAAACAATGAGCAGTTCTTC. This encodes CATSSGGTSGNNEQFF.

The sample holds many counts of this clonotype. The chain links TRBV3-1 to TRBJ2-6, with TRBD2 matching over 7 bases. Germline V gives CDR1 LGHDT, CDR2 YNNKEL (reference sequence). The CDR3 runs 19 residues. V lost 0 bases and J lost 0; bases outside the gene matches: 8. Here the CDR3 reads CASSQDGLAASSGANVLTF. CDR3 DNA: TGTGCCAGCAGCCAAGACGGGCTAGCGGCTTCCTCTGGGGCCAACGTCCTGACTTTC. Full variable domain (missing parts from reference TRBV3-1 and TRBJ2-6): DTAVSQTPKYLVTQMGNDKSIKCEQNLGHDTMYWYKQDSKKFLKIMFSYNNKELIINETVPNRFSPKSPDKAHLNLHINSLELGDSAVYFCASSQDGLAASSGANVLTFGAGSRLTVL.

The CDR3 loop reads CASTVNPPGEKLFF. The CDR3 DNA follows: TGTGCCAGCACCGTAAACCCCCCGGGTGAAAAACTGTTTTTT. The chain links TRBV7-9 to TRBJ1-4; unclear D gene. Between the trimmed V and J ends, which lost 7 bases and 7 bases, there was a span of 16 bases. The length of the CDR3 is 14 residues. Germline assignment: CDR1 SEHNR and CDR2 FQNEAQ (reference sequence).

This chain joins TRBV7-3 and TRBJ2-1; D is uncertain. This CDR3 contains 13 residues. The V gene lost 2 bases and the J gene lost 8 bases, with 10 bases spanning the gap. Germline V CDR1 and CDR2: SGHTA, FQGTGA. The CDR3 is CASSLPPKDEQFF. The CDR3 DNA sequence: TGTGCCAGCAGCTTACCACCAAAGGATGAGCAGTTCTTC.

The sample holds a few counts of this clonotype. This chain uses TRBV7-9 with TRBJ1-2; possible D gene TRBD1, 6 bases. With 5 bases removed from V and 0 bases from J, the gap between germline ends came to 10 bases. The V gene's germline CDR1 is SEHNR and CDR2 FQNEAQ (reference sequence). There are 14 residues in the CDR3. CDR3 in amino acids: CASSPDSSNYGYTF. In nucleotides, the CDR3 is TGTGCCAGCAGCCCGGACAGCTCTAACTATGGCTACACCTTC.

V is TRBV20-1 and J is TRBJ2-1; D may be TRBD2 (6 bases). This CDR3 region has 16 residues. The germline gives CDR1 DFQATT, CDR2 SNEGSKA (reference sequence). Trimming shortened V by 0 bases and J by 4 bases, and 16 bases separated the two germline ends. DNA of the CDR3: TGCAGTGCTAGAGAATCCGGGACTCGGAGATACAATGAGCAGTTCTTC. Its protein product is CSARESGTRRYNEQFF.

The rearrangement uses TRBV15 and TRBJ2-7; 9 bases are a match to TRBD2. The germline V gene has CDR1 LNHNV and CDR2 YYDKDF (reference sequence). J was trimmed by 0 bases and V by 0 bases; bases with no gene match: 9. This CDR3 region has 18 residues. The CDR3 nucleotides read TGTGCCACCAGCAGAGACCTTCCGACTAGCGGTAACTCCTACGAGCAGTACTTC. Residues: CATSRDLPTSGNSYEQYF.

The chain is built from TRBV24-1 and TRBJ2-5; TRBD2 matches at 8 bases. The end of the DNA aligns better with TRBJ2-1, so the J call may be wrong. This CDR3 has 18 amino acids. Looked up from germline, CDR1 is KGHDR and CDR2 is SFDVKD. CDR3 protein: CATSDPPGTRGEYNEQFF. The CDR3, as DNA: TGTGCCACCAGTGATCCACCAGGGACTAGGGGCGAATACAATGAGCAGTTCTTC.

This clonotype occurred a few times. The CDR3 DNA reads as TGTGCCAGCAGGGTCACGGTCCTCGGGCATCATGGCTACACCTTC. Protein sequence: CASRVTVLGHHGYTF. The chain combines TRBV27 with TRBJ1-2, with no clear D. The CDR3 covers 15 residues. Germline V gene lookup returns CDR1 MNHEY and CDR2 SMNVEV (reference sequence). Deletions cut 6 bases from V and 6 bases from J, with 20 bases between.

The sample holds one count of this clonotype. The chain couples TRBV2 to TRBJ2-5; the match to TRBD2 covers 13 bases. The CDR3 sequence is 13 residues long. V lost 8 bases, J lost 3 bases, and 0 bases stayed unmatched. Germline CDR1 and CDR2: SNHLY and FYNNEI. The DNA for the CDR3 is TGTGCCAGCGGGACTAGCGGGAAAGAGACCCAGTACTTC. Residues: CASGTSGKETQYF.

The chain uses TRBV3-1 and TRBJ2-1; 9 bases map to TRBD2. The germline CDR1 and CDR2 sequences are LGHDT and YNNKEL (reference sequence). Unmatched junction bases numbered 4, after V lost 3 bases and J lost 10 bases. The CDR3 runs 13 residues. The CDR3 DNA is TGTGCCAGCAGCCAGGGGGCGGGAGGGGAGCAGTTCTTC. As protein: CASSQGAGGEQFF.

CDR3 loop: CASSLARDRSSYEQYF. As DNA, the CDR3 is TGTGCCAGCAGCTTGGCCCGGGACAGAAGCTCCTACGAGCAGTACTTC. The chain combines TRBV5-4 with TRBJ2-5; 7 bases fit TRBD1. Matching the DNA end better, TRBJ2-7 makes the J call doubtful. The CDR3 is 16 amino acids. Germline CDR1 reads SGHNT; CDR2 reads YYREEE (reference sequence).

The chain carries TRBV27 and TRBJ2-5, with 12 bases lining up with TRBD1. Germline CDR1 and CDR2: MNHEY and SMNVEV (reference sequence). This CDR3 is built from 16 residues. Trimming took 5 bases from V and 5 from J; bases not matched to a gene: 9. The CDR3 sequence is CASSQLGQGAGETQYF. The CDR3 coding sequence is TGTGCCAGCAGTCAATTGGGACAGGGGGCCGGGGAGACCCAGTACTTC.

The CDR3 sequence is CASRALAGVDEQFF. The CDR3 coding sequence is TGCGCCAGCAGGGCGCTAGCGGGAGTTGATGAGCAGTTCTTC. V usage is TRBV5-1 and J usage is TRBJ2-5; TRBD2 agrees at 10 bases. TRBJ2-1 explains the end of the DNA better; the J call may be wrong. In germline, CDR1 is SGHRS, CDR2 YFSETQ. The length of the CDR3 is 14 residues.

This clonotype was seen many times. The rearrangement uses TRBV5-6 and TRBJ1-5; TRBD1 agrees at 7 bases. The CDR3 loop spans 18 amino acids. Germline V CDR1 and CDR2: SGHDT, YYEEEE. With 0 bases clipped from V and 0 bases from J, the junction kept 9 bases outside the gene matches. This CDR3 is CASSLDRDRLYSNQPQHF. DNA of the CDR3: TGTGCCAGCAGCTTGGACCGGGACAGACTTTATAGCAATCAGCCCCAGCATTTT.

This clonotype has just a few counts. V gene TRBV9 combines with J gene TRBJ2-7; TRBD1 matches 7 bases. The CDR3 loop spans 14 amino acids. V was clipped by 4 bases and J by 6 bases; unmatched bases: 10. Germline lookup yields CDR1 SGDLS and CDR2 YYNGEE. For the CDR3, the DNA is TGTGCCAGCAGCTCAAAGACAGGGCCCTGCGAGCAGTACTTC. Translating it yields CASSSKTGPCEQYF.

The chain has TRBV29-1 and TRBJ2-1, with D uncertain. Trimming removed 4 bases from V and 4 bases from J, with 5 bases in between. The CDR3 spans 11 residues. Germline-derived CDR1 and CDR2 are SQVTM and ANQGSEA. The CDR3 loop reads CSVVYYNEQFF. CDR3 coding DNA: TGCAGCGTTGTCTATTACAATGAGCAGTTCTTC.

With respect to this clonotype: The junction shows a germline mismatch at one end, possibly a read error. The CDR3 reads CATSDSRGSGNQPQHF. CDR3 coding DNA: TGCGCCACCAGTGATTCCAGGGGCTCGGGCAATCAGCCCCAGCATTTT. The rearrangement links TRBV24-1 to TRBJ1-5; weak D call: TRBD1 (6 bases). The germline V gene encodes CDR1 KGHDR and CDR2 SFDVKD. CDR3 size: 16 residues.

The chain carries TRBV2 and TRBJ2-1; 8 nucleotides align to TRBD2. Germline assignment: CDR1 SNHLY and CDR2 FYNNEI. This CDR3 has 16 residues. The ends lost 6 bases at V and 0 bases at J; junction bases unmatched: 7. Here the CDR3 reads CASRRLAGGSYNEQFF. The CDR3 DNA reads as TGTGCCAGCAGGCGCCTAGCGGGTGGCTCCTACAATGAGCAGTTCTTC.

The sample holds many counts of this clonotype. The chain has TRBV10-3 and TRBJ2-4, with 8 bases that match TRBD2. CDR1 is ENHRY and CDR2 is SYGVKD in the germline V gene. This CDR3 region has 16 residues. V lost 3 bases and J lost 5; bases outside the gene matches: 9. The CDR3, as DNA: TGTGCCATCAGTGACGGGAGGGCCAGGGGTGAAAACATTCAGTACTTC. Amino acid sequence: CAISDGRARGENIQYF.

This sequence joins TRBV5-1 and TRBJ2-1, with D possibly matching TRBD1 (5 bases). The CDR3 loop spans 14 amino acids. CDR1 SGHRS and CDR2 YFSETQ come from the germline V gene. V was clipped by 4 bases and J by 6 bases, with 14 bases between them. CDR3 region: CASSPRGSGNEQFF. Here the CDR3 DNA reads TGCGCCAGCAGCCCTAGGGGTAGTGGCAATGAGCAGTTCTTC.

CDR3 residues: CATSDFPLSETQYF. CDR3 DNA sequence: TGTGCCACCAGTGATTTCCCCCTTTCAGAGACCCAGTACTTC. The V gene is TRBV24-1, the J gene TRBJ2-5, with D uncertain. V lost 1 base and J 4 bases, leaving 9 bases between the germline ends. Germline V gives CDR1 KGHDR, CDR2 SFDVKD. This CDR3 has 14 residues.

The CDR3 DNA reads TGTGCCAGCAGTTACCCCATACGCAGCGGATTTCAAGAGACCCAGTACTTC. Translating it yields CASSYPIRSGFQETQYF. The V and J genes are TRBV6-2 or TRBV6-3 and TRBJ2-5, with D possibly TRBD2 on 5 matching bases. This CDR3 has 17 amino acids. Between the trimmed V and J ends, which lost 2 bases and 2 bases, there was a span of 18 bases. Germline V lookup: CDR1 MNHEY, CDR2 SVGEGT.

CDR3 nucleotide sequence: TGTGCCAGCAGCCCCCAAGGTCAGCTAACCTACGAGCAGTACTTC. It translates to CASSPQGQLTYEQYF. V usage is TRBV5-5 and J usage is TRBJ2-7, with no clear D. The ends were cut back, 4 bases at V and 2 bases at J, with 16 bases in the middle. This CDR3 has 15 residues. Looked up from germline, CDR1 is SGHKS and CDR2 is YYEKEE (reference sequence). Drawing the rest from reference TRBV5-5 and TRBJ2-7, the complete variable domain is DAGVTQSPTHLIKTRGQQVTLRCSPISGHKSVSWYQQVLGQGPQFIFQYYEKEERGRGNFPDRFSARQFPNYSSELNVNALLLGDSALYLCASSPQGQLTYEQYFGPGTRLTVT.

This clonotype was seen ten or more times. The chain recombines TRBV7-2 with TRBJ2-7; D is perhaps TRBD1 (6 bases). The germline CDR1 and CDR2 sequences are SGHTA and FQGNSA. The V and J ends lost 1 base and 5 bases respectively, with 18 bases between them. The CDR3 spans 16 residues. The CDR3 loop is CASSLGWTVAFHEQYF. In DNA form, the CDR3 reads TGTGCCAGCAGCTTAGGTTGGACAGTTGCCTTTCACGAGCAGTACTTC.

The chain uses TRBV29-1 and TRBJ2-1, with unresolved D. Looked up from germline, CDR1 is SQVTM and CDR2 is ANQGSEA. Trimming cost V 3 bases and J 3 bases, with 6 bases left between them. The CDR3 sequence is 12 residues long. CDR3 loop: CSVDNDYNEQFF. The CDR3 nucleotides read TGCAGCGTTGATAACGACTACAATGAGCAGTTCTTC.

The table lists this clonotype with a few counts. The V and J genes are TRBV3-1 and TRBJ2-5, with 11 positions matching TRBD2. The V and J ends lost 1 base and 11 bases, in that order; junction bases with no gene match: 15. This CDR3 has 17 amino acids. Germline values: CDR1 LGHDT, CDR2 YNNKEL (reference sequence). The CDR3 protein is CASSQVVLAGGPTQQYF. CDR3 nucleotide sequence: TGTGCCAGCAGCCAAGTGGTGCTAGCGGGAGGTCCTACGCAGCAGTACTTC.

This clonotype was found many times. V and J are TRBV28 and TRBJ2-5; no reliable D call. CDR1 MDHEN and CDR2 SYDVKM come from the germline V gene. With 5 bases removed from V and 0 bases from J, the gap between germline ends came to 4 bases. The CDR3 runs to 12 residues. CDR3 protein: CASSRYQETQYF. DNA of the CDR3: TGTGCCAGCAGTCGGTACCAAGAGACCCAGTACTTC.

CDR3 region: CASSDGTYQPQHF. In DNA form, the CDR3 reads TGTGCCAGCAGTGACGGGACTTACCAGCCCCAGCATTTT. The chain has TRBV25-1 and TRBJ1-5; D may be TRBD1 (5 bases). The CDR3 is 13 amino acids. V dropped 3 bases and J dropped 7 bases, with 10 bases sitting between them. Germline lookup yields CDR1 MGHDK and CDR2 SYGVNS.

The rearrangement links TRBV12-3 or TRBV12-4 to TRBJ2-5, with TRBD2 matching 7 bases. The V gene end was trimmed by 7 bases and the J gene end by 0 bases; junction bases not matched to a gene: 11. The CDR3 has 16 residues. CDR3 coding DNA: TGTGCCAGCAATAAAAGGGGAGGGGATTACCAAGAGACCCAGTACTTC. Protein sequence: CASNKRGGDYQETQYF.

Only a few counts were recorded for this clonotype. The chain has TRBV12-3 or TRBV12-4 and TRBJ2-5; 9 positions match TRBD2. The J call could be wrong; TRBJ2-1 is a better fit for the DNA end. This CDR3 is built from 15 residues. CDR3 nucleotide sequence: TGTGCCAGCAGTTTTTCTAGCGGGATCCGAAATGAGCAGTTCTTC. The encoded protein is CASSFSSGIRNEQFF.